The rows below give T cell receptor beta chains drawn from one sample of a study of blood T cell repertoires in COVID-19. Generated by immunoSEQ multiplex PCR, the TCRdb table keeps only in-frame clones and is missing some. The sample records about 310,000 clones, around 90% being singletons. The sample consisted of peripheral blood. The receptors were sampled from a man between 50 and 59 years old with active or convalescent COVID-19. CDR3s include the opening cysteine and the closing phenylalanine or tryptophan. Each record gives: D gene, J gene, clone size, V gene, CDR3 protein, CDR3 DNA. D genes are given only for firm matches. Where a row states a size, it is once, few, many or the class of an expanded clone; other rows omit it.

d_gene: -
j_gene: TRBJ1-3
abundance: -
v_gene: TRBV5-1
CDR3aa: CASSLAPGRSGNTIYF
CDR3nt: TGCGCCAGCAGCTTGGCCCCAGGTCGCTCTGGAAACACCATATATTTT

d_gene: TRBD1
j_gene: TRBJ1-6
abundance: -
v_gene: TRBV7-8
CDR3aa: CASSLLTQGGSPLHF
CDR3nt: TGTGCCAGCAGCCTTCTTACCCAGGGGGGTTCACCCCTCCACTTT

d_gene: TRBD1
j_gene: TRBJ1-6
abundance: few
v_gene: TRBV9
CDR3aa: CASSEGQGEDSPLHF
CDR3nt: TGTGCCAGCAGCGAAGGACAGGGAGAGGACTCACCCCTCCACTTT

d_gene: -
j_gene: TRBJ2-1
abundance: -
v_gene: TRBV7-2
CDR3aa: CASSLAGGAQFF
CDR3nt: TGTGCCAGCAGCTTAGCAGGGGGGGCGCAGTTCTTC

d_gene: TRBD2
j_gene: TRBJ2-1
abundance: -
v_gene: TRBV7-6
CDR3aa: CASSLGASGYNEQFF
CDR3nt: TGTGCCAGCAGCTTAGGTGCTAGCGGGTACAATGAGCAGTTCTTC

d_gene: -
j_gene: TRBJ2-3
abundance: -
v_gene: TRBV30
CDR3aa: CAWSVDYVYNRTQYF
CDR3nt: TGTGCCTGGAGTGTGGACTACGTGTATAATCGTACGCAGTATTTT

d_gene: -
j_gene: TRBJ1-1
abundance: once
v_gene: TRBV7-9
CDR3aa: CASSFTGNTEAFF
CDR3nt: TGTGCCAGCAGCTTTACAGGGAACACTGAAGCTTTCTTT

d_gene: TRBD2
j_gene: TRBJ2-3
abundance: -
v_gene: TRBV18
CDR3aa: CASSPWTSGGADTQYF
CDR3nt: TGTGCCAGCTCACCCTGGACTAGCGGGGGGGCAGATACGCAGTATTTT

d_gene: -
j_gene: TRBJ1-5
abundance: -
v_gene: TRBV21-1
CDR3aa: CASSKVINVGDQPQHF
CDR3nt: TGTGCCAGCAGCAAAGTTATTAATGTAGGGGATCAGCCCCAGCATTTT

d_gene: -
j_gene: TRBJ1-5
abundance: -
v_gene: TRBV6-6
CDR3aa: CASSPPGREGQPQHF
CDR3nt: TGTGCCAGCAGCCCCCCCGGGAGGGAAGGTCAGCCCCAGCATTTT

d_gene: -
j_gene: TRBJ2-1
abundance: -
v_gene: TRBV11-1
CDR3aa: CASSSHRVNEQFF
CDR3nt: TGTGCCAGCAGCTCCCACAGGGTAAATGAGCAGTTCTTC

d_gene: TRBD1
j_gene: TRBJ2-3
abundance: -
v_gene: TRBV2
CDR3aa: CAISDRSEDTQYF
CDR3nt: TGTGCCATCTCGGACAGGTCCGAGGATACGCAGTATTTT

d_gene: TRBD1
j_gene: TRBJ1-2
abundance: once
v_gene: TRBV6-5
CDR3aa: CASRGQGFTYGYTF
CDR3nt: TGTGCCAGCAGAGGACAGGGGTTTACTTATGGCTACACCTTC

d_gene: -
j_gene: TRBJ2-1
abundance: -
v_gene: TRBV28
CDR3aa: CASSLIGRYNEQFF
CDR3nt: TGTGCCAGCAGTTTAATAGGCAGGTACAATGAGCAGTTCTTC

d_gene: -
j_gene: TRBJ1-5
abundance: -
v_gene: TRBV5-1
CDR3aa: CASSLEPGDQPQHF
CDR3nt: TGCGCCAGCAGCTTGGAACCCGGGGATCAGCCCCAGCATTTT

d_gene: -
j_gene: TRBJ2-7
abundance: -
v_gene: TRBV2
CDR3aa: CASSVRQGRGYEQYF
CDR3nt: TGTGCCAGCAGTGTCAGGCAGGGGAGAGGATACGAGCAGTACTTC

d_gene: TRBD1
j_gene: TRBJ1-2
abundance: -
v_gene: TRBV29-1
CDR3aa: CSVLQGAANYGYTF
CDR3nt: TGCAGCGTCCTACAGGGGGCAGCTAACTATGGCTACACCTTC

d_gene: -
j_gene: TRBJ1-6
abundance: once
v_gene: TRBV28
CDR3aa: CASINRGESPNSPLHF
CDR3nt: TGTGCCAGCATTAATCGGGGGGAATCCCCTAATTCACCCCTCCACTTT

d_gene: -
j_gene: TRBJ1-4
abundance: once
v_gene: TRBV19
CDR3aa: CASSTAGSNEKLFF
CDR3nt: TGTGCCAGTAGTACTGCAGGGTCTAATGAAAAACTGTTTTTT

d_gene: -
j_gene: TRBJ1-1
abundance: -
v_gene: TRBV7-9
CDR3aa: CASSPWAFQAEAFF
CDR3nt: TGTGCCAGCAGCCCGTGGGCTTTTCAGGCTGAAGCTTTCTTT

d_gene: -
j_gene: TRBJ1-3
abundance: -
v_gene: TRBV14
CDR3aa: CASSSELTGNTIYF
CDR3nt: TGTGCCAGCAGCTCTGAGCTCACAGGGAACACCATATATTTT

d_gene: -
j_gene: TRBJ2-7
abundance: -
v_gene: TRBV3-1/TRBV3-2
CDR3aa: CASSQETGNGEQYF
CDR3nt: TGTGCCAGCAGCCAAGAAACAGGGAATGGCGAGCAGTACTTC

d_gene: -
j_gene: TRBJ1-1
abundance: once
v_gene: TRBV29-1
CDR3aa: CSVESGFNTEAFF
CDR3nt: TGCAGCGTTGAGTCGGGGTTCAACACTGAAGCTTTCTTT

d_gene: -
j_gene: TRBJ1-6
abundance: -
v_gene: TRBV5-4
CDR3aa: CAFSGGIGYNSPLHF
CDR3nt: TGTGCCTTCAGCGGGGGGATAGGGTATAATTCACCCCTCCACTTT

d_gene: -
j_gene: TRBJ2-3
abundance: -
v_gene: TRBV30
CDR3aa: CAWGRGTGFGTDTQYF
CDR3nt: TGTGCCTGGGGGAGAGGAACAGGGTTCGGCACAGATACGCAGTATTTT

d_gene: TRBD1
j_gene: TRBJ1-5
abundance: -
v_gene: TRBV12-3/TRBV12-4
CDR3aa: CASSWDRDQPQHF
CDR3nt: TGTGCCAGCAGTTGGGACAGAGATCAGCCCCAGCATTTT

d_gene: -
j_gene: TRBJ1-5
abundance: -
v_gene: TRBV30
CDR3aa: CAWSVSEAQPQHF
CDR3nt: TGTGCCTGGAGTGTAAGCGAGGCTCAGCCCCAGCATTTT

d_gene: TRBD1
j_gene: TRBJ1-5
abundance: -
v_gene: TRBV28
CDR3aa: CASRAWDRDSNQPQHF
CDR3nt: TGTGCCAGCCGCGCTTGGGACAGGGATAGCAATCAGCCCCAGCATTTT

d_gene: TRBD1
j_gene: TRBJ2-5
abundance: -
v_gene: TRBV4-1
CDR3aa: CASSHPPGQGGETQYF
CDR3nt: TGCGCCAGCAGCCACCCTCCGGGACAGGGTGGGGAGACCCAGTACTTC